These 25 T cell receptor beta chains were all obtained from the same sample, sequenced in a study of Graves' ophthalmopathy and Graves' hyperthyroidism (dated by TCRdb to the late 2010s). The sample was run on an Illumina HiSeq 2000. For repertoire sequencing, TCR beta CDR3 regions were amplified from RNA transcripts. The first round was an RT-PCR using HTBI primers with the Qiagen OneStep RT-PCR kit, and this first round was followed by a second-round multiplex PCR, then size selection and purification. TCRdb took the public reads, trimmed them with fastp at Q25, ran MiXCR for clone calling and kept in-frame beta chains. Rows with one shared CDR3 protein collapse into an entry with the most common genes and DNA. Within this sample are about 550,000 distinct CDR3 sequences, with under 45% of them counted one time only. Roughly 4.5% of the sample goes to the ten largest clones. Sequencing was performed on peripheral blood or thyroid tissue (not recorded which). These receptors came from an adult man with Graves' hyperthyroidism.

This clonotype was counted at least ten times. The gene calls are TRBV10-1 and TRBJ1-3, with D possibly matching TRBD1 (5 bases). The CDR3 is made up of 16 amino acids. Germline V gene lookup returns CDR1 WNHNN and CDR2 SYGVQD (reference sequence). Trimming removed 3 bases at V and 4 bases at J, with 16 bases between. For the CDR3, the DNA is TGCGCCAGCAGTGAAGGGACCGGGAGCTTCGGAAACACCATATATTTT. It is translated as CASSEGTGSFGNTIYF.

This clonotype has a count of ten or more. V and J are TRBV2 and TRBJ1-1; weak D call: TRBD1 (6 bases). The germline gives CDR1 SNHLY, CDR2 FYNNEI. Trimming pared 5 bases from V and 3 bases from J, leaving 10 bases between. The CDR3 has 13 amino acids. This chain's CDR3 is CASSTGRDTEAFF. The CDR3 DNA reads TGTGCCAGCAGTACAGGGAGGGACACTGAAGCTTTCTTT. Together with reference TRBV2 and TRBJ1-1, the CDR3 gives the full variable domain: EPEVTQTPSHQVTQMGQEVILRCVPISNHLYFYWYRQILGQKVEFLVSFYNNEISEKSEIFDDQFSVERPDGSNFTLKIRSTKLEDSAMYFCASSTGRDTEAFFGQGTRLTVV.

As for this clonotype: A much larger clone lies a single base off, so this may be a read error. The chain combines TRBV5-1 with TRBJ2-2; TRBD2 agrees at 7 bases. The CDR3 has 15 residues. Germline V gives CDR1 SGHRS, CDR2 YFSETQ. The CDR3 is CASSVQGGVTGKLFF. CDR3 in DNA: TGCGCCAGCAGCGTTCAGGGAGGGGTCACCGGGAAGCTGTTTTTT.

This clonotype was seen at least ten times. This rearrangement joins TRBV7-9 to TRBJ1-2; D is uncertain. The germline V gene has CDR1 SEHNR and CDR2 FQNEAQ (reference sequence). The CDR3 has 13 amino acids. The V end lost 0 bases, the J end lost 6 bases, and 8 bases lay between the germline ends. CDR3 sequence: CASSLAPLDGYTF. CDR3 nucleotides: TGTGCCAGCAGCTTAGCTCCCCTTGATGGCTACACCTTC.

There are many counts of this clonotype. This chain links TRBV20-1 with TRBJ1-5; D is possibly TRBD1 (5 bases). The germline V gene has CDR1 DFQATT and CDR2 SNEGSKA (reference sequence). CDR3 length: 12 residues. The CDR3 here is CSAAGGTQPQHF. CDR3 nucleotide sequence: TGCAGCGCGGCCGGGGGGACTCAGCCCCAGCATTTT.

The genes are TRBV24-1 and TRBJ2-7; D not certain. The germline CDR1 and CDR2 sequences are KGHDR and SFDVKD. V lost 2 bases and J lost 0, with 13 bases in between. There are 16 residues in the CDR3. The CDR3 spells CATSDSAVYISYEQYF. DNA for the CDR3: TGTGCCACCAGTGATTCGGCAGTCTATATCTCCTACGAGCAGTACTTC.

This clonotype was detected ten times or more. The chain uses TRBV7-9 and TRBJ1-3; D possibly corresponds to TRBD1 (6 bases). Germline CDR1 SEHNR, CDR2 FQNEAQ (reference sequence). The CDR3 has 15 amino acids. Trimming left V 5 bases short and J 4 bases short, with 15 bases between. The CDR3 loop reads CASSQDRGGGNTIYF. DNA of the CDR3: TGTGCCAGCAGCCAAGATAGGGGGGGAGGAAACACCATATATTTT.

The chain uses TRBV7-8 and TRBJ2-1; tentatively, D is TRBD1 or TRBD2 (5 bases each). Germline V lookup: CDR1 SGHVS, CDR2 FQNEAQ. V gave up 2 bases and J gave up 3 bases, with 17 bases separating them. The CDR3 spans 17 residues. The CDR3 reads CASSLREPGPLYNEQFF. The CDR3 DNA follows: TGTGCCAGCAGCTTACGGGAACCGGGACCGCTCTACAATGAGCAGTTCTTC.

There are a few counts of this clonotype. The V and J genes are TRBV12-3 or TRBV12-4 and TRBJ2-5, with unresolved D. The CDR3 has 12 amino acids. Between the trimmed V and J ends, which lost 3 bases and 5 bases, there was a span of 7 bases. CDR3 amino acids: CASSFRKETQYF. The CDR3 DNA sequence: TGTGCCAGCAGTTTCCGGAAGGAGACCCAGTACTTC.

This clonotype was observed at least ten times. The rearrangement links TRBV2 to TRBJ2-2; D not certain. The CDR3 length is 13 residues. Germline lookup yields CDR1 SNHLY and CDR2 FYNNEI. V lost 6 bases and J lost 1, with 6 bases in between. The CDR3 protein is CASRDQNTGELFF. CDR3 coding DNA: TGTGCCAGCAGGGACCAGAACACCGGGGAGCTGTTTTTT.

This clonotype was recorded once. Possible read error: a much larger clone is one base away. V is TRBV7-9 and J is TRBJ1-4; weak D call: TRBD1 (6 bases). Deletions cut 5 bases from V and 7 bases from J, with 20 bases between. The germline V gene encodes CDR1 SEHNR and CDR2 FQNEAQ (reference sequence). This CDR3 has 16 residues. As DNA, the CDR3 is TGTGCCAGCAGCCCGAGGAGCAGGGGTCATGGTGAAAAACTGTTTTTT. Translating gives CASSPRSRGHGEKLFF.

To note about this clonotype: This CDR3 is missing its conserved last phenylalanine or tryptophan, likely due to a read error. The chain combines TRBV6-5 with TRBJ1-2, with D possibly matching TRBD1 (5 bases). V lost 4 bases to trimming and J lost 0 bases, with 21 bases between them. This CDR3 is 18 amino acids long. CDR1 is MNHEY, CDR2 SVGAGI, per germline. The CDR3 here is CASSFTPLRGHTNYGYTL. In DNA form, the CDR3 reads TGTGCCAGCAGTTTCACTCCGCTCCGGGGCCATACTAACTATGGCTACACCTTA.

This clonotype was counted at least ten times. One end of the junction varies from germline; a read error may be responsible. CDR3 nucleotides: TGTGCCAGCAGGGGGTCCATACAGGGCTTCACCTTC. Translation gives CASRGSIQGFTF. V usage is TRBV2 and J usage is TRBJ1-2; maybe TRBD1 (6 bases). Per germline, CDR1 SNHLY and CDR2 FYNNEI. The CDR3 covers 12 residues.

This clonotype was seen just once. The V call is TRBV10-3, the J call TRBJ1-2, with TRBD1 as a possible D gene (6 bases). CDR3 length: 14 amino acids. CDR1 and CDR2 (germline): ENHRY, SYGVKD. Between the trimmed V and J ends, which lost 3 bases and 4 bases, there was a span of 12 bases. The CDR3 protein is CAISDGGPVYGYTF. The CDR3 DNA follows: TGTGCCATCAGTGACGGGGGGCCGGTCTATGGCTACACCTTC.

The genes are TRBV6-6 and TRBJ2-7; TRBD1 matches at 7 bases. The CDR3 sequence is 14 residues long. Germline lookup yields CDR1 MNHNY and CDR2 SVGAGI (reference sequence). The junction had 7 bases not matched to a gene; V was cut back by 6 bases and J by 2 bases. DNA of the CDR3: TGTGCCAGCAGCTCTCAGACAGGGACCTACGAGCAGTACTTC. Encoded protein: CASSSQTGTYEQYF.

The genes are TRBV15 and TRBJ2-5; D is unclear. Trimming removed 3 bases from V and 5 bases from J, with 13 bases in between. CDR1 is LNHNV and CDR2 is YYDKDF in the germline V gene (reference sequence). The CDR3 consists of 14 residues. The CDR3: CATSSFRTGETQYF. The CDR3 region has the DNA TGTGCCACCAGCAGCTTCAGGACGGGCGAGACCCAGTACTTC.

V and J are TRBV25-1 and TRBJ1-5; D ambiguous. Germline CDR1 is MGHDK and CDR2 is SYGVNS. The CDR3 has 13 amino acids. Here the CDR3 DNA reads TGTGCTAGATCGGCTGTCACGAATCAGCCCCAGCATTTT. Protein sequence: CARSAVTNQPQHF.

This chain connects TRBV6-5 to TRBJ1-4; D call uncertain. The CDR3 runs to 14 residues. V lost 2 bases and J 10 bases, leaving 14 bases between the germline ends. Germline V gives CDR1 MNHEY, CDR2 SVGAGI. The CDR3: CASSYVKVPGKLFF. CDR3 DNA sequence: TGTGCCAGCAGTTACGTGAAGGTTCCGGGAAAACTGTTTTTT.

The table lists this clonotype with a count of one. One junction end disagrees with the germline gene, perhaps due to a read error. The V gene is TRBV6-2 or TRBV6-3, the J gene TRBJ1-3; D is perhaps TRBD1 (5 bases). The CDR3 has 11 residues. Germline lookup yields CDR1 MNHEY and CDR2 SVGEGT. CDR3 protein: CASSERGGLSF. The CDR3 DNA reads TGTGCCAGCAGTGAACGCGGGGGTCTAAGTTTT.

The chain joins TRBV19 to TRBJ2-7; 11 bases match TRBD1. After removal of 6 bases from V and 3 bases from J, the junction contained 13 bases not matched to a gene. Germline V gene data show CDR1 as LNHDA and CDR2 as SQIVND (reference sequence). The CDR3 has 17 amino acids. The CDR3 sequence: CASSEENRDRGDYEQYF. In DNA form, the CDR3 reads TGTGCCAGTAGCGAGGAAAACAGGGACAGGGGGGACTACGAGCAGTACTTC.

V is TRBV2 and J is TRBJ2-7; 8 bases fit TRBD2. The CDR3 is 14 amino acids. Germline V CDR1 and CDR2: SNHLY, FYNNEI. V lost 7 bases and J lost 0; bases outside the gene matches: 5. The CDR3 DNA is TGTGCCAGCATGGAACTAGCGGTCTCCTACGAGCAGTACTTC. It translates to CASMELAVSYEQYF.

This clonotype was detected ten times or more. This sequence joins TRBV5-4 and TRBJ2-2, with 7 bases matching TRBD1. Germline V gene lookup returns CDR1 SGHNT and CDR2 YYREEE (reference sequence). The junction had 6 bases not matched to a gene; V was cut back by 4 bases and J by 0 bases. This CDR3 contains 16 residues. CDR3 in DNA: TGTGCCAGCAGCCATTCCGGACAGGCGAACACCGGGGAGCTGTTTTTT. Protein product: CASSHSGQANTGELFF.

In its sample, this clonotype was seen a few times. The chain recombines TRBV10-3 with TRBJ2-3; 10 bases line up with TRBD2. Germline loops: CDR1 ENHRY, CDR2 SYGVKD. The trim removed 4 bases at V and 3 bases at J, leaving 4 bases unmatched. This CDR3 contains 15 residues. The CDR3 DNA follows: TGTGCCATCAGTGGGCTAGCGGGAGATACAGATACGCAGTATTTT. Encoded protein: CAISGLAGDTDTQYF.

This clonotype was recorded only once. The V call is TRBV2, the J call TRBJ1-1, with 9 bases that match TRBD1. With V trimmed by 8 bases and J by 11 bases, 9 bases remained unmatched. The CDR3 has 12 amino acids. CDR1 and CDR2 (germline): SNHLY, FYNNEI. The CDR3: CASEPTGGQAFF. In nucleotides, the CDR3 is TGTGCCAGCGAGCCAACAGGGGGCCAGGCTTTCTTT. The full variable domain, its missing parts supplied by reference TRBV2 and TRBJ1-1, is EPEVTQTPSHQVTQMGQEVILRCVPISNHLYFYWYRQILGQKVEFLVSFYNNEISEKSEIFDDQFSVERPDGSNFTLKIRSTKLEDSAMYFCASEPTGGQAFFGQGTRLTVV.

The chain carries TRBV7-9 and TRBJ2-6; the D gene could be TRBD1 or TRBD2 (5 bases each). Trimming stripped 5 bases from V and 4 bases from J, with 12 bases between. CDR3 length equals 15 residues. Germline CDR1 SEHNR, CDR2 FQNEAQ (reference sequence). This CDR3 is CASSPTGRGANVLTF. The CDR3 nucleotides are TGTGCCAGCAGCCCGACGGGACGGGGGGCCAACGTCCTGACTTTC.